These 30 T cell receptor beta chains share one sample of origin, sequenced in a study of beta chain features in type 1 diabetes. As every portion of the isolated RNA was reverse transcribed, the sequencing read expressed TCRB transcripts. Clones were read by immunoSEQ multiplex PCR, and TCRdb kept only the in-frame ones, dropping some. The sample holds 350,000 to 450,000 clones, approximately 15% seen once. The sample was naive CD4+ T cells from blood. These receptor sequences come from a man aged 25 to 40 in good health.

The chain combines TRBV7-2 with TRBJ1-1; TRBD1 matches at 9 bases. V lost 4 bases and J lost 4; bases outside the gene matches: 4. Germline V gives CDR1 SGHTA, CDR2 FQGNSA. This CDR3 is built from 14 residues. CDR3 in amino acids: CASSSQGAVTEAFF. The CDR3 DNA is TGTGCCAGCAGCTCACAGGGGGCGGTCACTGAAGCTTTCTTT.

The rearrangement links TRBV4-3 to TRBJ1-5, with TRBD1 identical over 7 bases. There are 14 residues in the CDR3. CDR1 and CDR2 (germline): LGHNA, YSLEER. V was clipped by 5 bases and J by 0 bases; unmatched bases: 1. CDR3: CASSGQVSNQPQHF. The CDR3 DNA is TGCGCCAGCAGCGGACAGGTTAGCAATCAGCCCCAGCATTTT.

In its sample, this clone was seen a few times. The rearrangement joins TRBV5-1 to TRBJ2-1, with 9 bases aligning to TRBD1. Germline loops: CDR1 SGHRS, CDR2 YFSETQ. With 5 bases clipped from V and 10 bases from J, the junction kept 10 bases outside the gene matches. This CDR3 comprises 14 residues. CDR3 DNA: TGCGCCAGCAGTTTACCGGGACAGGGACAGGAGCAGTTCTTC. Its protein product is CASSLPGQGQEQFF. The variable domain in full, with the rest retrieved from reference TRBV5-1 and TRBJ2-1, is KAGVTQTPRYLIKTRGQQVTLSCSPISGHRSVSWYQQTPGQGLQFLFEYFSETQRNKGNFPGRFSGRQFSNSRSEMNVSTLELGDSALYLCASSLPGQGQEQFFGPGTRLTVL.

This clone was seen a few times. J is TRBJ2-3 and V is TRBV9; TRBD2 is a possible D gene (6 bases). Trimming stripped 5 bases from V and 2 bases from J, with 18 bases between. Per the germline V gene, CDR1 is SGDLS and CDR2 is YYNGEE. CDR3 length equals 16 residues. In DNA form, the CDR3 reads TGTGCCAGCAGTTTTACCCGGGACTTCACCACAGATACGCAGTATTTT. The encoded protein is CASSFTRDFTTDTQYF.

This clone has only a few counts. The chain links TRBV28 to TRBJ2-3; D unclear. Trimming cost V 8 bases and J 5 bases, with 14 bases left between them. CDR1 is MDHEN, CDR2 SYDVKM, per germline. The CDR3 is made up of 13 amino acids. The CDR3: CASHRPTGDTQYF. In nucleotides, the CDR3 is TGTGCCAGCCACCGGCCCACGGGAGATACGCAGTATTTT.

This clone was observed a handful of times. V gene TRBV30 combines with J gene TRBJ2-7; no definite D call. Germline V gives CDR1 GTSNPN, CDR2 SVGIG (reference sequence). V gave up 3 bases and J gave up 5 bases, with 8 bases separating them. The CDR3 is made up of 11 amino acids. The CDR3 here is CAWSQYNEQYV. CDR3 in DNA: TGTGCCTGGAGCCAGTACAACGAGCAGTACGTC.

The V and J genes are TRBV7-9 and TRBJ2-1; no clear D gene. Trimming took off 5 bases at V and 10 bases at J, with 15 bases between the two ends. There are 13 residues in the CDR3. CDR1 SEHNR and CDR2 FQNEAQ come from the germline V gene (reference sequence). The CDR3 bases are TGTGCCAGCAGCCGTTCGGACGTCCTCGAGCAGTTCTTC. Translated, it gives CASSRSDVLEQFF.

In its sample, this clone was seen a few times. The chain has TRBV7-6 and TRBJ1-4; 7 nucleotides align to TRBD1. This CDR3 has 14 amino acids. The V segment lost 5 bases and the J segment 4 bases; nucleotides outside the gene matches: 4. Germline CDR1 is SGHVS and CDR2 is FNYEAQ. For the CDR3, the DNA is TGTGCCAGCAGCCTCGGGACAGATAATGAAAAACTGTTTTTT. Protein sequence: CASSLGTDNEKLFF.

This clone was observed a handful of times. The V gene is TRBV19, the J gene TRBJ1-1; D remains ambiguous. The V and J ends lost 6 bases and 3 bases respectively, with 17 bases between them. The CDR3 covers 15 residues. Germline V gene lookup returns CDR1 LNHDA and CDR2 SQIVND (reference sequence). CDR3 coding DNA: TGTGCCAGTAGGGACCACTCCTTATTGGACACTGAAGCTTTCTTT. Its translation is CASRDHSLLDTEAFF.

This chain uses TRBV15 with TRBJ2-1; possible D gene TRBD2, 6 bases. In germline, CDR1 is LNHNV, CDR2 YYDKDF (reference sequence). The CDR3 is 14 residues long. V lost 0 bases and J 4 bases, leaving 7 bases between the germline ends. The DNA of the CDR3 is TGTGCCACCAGCAGAGATAGCGGATACAATGAGCAGTTCTTC. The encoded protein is CATSRDSGYNEQFF.

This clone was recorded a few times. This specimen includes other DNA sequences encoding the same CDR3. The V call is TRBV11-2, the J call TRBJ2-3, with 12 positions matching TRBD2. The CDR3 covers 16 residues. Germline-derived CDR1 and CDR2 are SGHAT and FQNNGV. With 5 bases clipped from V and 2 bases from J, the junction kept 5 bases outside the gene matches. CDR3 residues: CASSRLAGGPTDTQYF. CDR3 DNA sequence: TGTGCCAGCAGCCGTCTAGCGGGGGGGCCCACAGATACGCAGTATTTT.

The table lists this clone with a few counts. The CDR3 loop is CASSHGDRRMEKLFF. In DNA form, the CDR3 reads TGCGCCAGCAGCCATGGAGACAGGAGAATGGAAAAACTGTTTTTT. The rearrangement joins TRBV4-3 to TRBJ1-4; a weak D match, TRBD1 (6 bases). The ends were cut back, 3 bases at V and 8 bases at J, with 16 bases in the middle. Germline values: CDR1 LGHNA, CDR2 YSLEER. The CDR3 contains 15 residues.

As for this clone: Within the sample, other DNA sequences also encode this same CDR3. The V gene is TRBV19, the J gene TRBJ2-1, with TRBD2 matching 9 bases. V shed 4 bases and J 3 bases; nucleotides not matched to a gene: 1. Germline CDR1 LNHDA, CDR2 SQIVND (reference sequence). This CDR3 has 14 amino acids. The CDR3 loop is CASSTSGVYNEQFF. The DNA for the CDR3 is TGTGCCAGTAGTACTAGCGGGGTCTACAATGAGCAGTTCTTC.

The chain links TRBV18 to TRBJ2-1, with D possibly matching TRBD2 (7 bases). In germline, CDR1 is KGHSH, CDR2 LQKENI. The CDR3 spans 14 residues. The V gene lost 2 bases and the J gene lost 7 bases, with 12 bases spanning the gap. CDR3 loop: CASSPGGAWNEQFF. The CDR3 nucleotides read TGTGCCAGCTCACCAGGGGGGGCGTGGAATGAGCAGTTCTTC. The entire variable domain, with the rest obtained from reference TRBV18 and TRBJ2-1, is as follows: NAGVMQNPRHLVRRRGQEARLRCSPMKGHSHVYWYRQLPEEGLKFMVYLQKENIIDESGMPKERFSAEFPKEGPSILRIQQVVRGDSAAYFCASSPGGAWNEQFFGPGTRLTVL.

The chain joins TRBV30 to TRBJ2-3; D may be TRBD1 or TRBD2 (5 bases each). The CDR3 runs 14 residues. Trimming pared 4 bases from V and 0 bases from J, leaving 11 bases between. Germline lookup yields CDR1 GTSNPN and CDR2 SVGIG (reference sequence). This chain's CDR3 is CAWIEGMSTDTQYF. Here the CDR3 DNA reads TGTGCCTGGATCGAGGGGATGAGCACAGATACGCAGTATTTT.

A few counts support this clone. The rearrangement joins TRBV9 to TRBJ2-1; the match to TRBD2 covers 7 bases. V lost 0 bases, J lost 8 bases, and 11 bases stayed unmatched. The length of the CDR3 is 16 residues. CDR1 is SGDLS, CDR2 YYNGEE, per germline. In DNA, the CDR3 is TGTGCCAGCAGCGTAGGGACGGCGGGAGTAGTAGATGAGCAGTTCTTC. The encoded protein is CASSVGTAGVVDEQFF.

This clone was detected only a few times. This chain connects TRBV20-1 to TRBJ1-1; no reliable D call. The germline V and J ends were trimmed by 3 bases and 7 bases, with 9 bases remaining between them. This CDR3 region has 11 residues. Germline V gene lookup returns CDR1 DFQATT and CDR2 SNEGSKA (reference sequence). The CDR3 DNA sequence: TGCAGTGCTAGTTGGGAGGGTGAAGCTTTCTTT. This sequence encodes CSASWEGEAFF.

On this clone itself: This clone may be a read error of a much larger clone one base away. As DNA, the CDR3 is TGCGCCAGCAGCCAAGAGAGGGAGACCCAGTACTTC. Amino acid sequence: CASSQERETQYF. The J gene is TRBJ2-5, the V gene TRBV4-1, with D uncertain. CDR1 is MGHRA, CDR2 YSYEKL, per germline. The germline V and J ends were trimmed by 0 bases and 5 bases, with 4 bases remaining between them. The CDR3 extends over 12 amino acids.

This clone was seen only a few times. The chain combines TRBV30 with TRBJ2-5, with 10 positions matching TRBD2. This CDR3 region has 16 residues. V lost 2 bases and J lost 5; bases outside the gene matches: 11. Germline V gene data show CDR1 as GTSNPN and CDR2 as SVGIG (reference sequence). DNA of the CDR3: TGTGCCTGGAGTTCCGTCCGGACTAGCGGATCGGAGACCCAGTACTTC. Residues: CAWSSVRTSGSETQYF.

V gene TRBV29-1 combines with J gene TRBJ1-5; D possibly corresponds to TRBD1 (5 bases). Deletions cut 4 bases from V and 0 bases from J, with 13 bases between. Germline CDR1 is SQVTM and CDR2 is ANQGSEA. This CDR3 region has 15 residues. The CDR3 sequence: CSVGDDRRSNQPQHF. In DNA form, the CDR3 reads TGCAGCGTTGGGGATGACAGACGTAGCAATCAGCCCCAGCATTTT.

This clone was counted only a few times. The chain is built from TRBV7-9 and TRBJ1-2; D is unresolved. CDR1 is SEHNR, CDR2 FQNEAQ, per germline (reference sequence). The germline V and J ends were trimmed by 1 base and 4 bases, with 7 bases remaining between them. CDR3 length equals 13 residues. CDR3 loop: CASSLDRAYGYTF. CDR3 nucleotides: TGTGCCAGCAGCTTAGACCGCGCCTATGGCTACACCTTC.

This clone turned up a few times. For the CDR3, the DNA is TGTGCCAGCAGCTCACGGACAGGGTCAGATACGCAGTATTTT. Protein sequence: CASSSRTGSDTQYF. This chain connects TRBV7-9 to TRBJ2-3; 8 bases agree with TRBD1. Per germline, CDR1 SEHNR and CDR2 FQNEAQ (reference sequence). This CDR3 has 14 residues. The J segment lost 4 bases and the V segment lost 4 bases, leaving 4 bases of the junction unmatched.

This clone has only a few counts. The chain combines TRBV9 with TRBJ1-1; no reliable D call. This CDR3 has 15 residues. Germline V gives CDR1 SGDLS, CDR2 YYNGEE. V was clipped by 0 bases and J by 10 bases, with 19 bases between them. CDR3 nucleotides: TGTGCCAGCAGCGTAGCAGCGGCGAGCCCGGTGGGAGCTTTCTTT. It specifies CASSVAAASPVGAFF.

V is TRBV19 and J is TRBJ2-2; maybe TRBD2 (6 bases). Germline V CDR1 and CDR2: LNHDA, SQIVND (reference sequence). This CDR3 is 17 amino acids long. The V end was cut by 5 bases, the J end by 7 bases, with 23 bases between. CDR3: CASSHLAYGGSGGELFF. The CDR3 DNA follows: TGTGCCAGTAGTCATCTAGCGTATGGGGGATCGGGCGGGGAGCTGTTTTTT.

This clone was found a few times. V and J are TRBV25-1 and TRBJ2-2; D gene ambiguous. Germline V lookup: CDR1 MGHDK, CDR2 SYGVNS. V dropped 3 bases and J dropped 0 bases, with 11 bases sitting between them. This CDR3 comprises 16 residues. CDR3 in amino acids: CASSDLRASNTGELFF. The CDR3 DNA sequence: TGTGCCAGCAGTGACTTACGAGCTTCGAACACCGGGGAGCTGTTTTTT.

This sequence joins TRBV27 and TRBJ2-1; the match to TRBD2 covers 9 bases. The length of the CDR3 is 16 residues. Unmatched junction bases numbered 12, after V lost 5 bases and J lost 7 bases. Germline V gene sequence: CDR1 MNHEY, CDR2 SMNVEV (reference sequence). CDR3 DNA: TGTGCCAGCAGTCCGATCCAGGGACTAGCCAGGAATGAGCAGTTCTTC. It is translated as CASSPIQGLARNEQFF.

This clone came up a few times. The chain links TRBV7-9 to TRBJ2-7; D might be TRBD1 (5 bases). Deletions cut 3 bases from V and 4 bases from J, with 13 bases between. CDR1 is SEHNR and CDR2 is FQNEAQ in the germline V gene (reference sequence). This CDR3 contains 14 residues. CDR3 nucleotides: TGTGCCAGCAGCTTCCTGGGGCGAGGATACGAGCAGTACTTC. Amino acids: CASSFLGRGYEQYF.

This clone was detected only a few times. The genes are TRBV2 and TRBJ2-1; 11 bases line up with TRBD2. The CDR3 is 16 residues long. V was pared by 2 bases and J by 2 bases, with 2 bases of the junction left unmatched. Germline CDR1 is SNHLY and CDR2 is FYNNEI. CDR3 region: CASSEKGLAAYNEQFF. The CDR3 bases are TGTGCCAGCAGTGAAAAGGGACTAGCGGCCTACAATGAGCAGTTCTTC. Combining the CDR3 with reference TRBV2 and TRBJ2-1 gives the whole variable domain EPEVTQTPSHQVTQMGQEVILRCVPISNHLYFYWYRQILGQKVEFLVSFYNNEISEKSEIFDDQFSVERPDGSNFTLKIRSTKLEDSAMYFCASSEKGLAAYNEQFFGPGTRLTVL.

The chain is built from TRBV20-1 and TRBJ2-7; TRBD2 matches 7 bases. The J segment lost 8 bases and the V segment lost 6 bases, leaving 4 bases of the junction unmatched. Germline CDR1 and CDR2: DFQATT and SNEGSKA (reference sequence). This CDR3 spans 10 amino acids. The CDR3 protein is CSARLAKQYF. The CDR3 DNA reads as TGCAGTGCCCGACTAGCCAAGCAGTACTTC.

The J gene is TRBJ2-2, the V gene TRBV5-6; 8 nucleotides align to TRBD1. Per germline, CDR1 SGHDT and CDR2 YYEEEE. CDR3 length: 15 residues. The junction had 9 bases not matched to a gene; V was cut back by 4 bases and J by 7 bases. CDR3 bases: TGTGCCAGCAGCGGCGAGACAGGGGTTATCGGGGAGCTGTTTTTT. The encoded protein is CASSGETGVIGELFF.